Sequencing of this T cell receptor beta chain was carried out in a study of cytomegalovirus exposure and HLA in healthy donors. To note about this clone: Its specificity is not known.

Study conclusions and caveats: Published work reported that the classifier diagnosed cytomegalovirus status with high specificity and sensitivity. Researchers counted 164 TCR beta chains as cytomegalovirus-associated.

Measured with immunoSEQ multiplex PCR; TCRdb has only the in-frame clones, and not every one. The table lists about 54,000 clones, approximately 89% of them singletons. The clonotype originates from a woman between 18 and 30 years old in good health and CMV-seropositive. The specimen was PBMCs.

CDR3 nucleotides: TGCAGCGTTGAAGATAGACAGACTCCGGGTCAACTGTTTTTT. This translates into CSVEDRQTPGQLFF. This rearrangement joins TRBV29-1 to TRBJ1-4; D may be TRBD1 (5 bases). V dropped 0 bases and J dropped 12 bases, with 17 bases sitting between them. The CDR3 consists of 14 residues. The V gene's germline CDR1 is SQVTM and CDR2 ANQGSEA.